The table lists the clone carrying this T cell receptor beta chain with many counts. The sample comes from a study of T-cell reconstitution after alpha-beta-depleted transplantation in children. Preparation of the TCRbeta library was carried out with unique molecular identifiers. TCRdb passed the PCR reads through MiXCR, listing each CDR3 protein once. This table holds over 200,000 distinct CDR3 sequences, approximately 9% found once. This CDR3 spans 15 amino acids. Germline CDR1 reads SGHAT; CDR2 reads FQNNGV. Trimming removed 1 base from V and 3 bases from J, with 9 bases in between. The chain combines TRBV11-2 with TRBJ2-2, with D perhaps TRBD1 (5 bases). The sample was PBMCs from the stem cell graft donor, taken from the stem cell graft. The receptor comes from a human donor who donated a stem cell graft to a child with acute lymphoblastic leukemia. CDR3 coding DNA: TGTGCCAGCAGCTTAGCTGCAGGGCACACCGGGGAGCTGTTTTTT. Translated: CASSLAAGHTGELFF.